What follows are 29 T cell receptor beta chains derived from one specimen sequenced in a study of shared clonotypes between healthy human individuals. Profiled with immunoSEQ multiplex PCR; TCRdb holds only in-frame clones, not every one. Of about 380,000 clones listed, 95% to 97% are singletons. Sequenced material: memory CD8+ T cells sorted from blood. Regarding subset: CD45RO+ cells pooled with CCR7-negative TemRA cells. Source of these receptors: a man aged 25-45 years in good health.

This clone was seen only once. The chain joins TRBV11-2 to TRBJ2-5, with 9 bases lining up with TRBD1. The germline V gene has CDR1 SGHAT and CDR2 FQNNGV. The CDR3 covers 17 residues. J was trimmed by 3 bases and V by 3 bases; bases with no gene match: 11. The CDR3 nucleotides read TGTGCCAGCAGCTTCCCGACAGGGGGTCCCTCCGAAGAGACCCAGTACTTC. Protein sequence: CASSFPTGGPSEETQYF.

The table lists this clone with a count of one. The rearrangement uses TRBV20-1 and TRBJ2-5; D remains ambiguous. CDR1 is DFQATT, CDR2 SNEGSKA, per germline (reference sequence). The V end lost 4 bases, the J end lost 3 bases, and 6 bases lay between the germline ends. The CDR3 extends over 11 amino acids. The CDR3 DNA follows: TGCAGTGCTATACAAAAAGAGACCCAGTACTTC. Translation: CSAIQKETQYF.

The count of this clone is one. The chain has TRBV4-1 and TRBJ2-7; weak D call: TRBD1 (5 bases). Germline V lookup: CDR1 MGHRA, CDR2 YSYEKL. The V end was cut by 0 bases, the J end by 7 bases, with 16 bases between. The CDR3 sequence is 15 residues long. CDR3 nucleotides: TGCGCCAGCAGCCAAGATACAGCAGGGCGTAGGGAGCAGTACTTC. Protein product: CASSQDTAGRREQYF.

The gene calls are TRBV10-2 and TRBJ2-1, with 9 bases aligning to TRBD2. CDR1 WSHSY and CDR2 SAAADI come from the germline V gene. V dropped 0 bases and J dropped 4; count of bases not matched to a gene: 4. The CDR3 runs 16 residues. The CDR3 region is CASSESGTSPYNEQFF. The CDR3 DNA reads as TGCGCCAGCAGTGAGTCCGGGACTAGCCCGTACAATGAGCAGTTCTTC.

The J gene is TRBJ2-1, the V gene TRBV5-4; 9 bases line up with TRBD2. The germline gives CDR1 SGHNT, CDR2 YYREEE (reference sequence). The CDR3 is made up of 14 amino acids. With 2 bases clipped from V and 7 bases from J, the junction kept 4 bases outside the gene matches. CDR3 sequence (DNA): TGTGCCAGCAGCTTTGCGGGGGGGATGAATGAGCAGTTCTTC. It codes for CASSFAGGMNEQFF.

The CDR3 reads CSVGLSSYNEQFF. CDR3 DNA sequence: TGCAGCGTTGGACTGAGCTCCTACAATGAGCAGTTCTTC. The chain carries TRBV29-1 and TRBJ2-1; D remains unclear. The germline V and J ends were trimmed by 4 bases and 0 bases, with 7 bases remaining between them. The CDR3 extends over 13 amino acids. From germline, CDR1 is SQVTM and CDR2 ANQGSEA.

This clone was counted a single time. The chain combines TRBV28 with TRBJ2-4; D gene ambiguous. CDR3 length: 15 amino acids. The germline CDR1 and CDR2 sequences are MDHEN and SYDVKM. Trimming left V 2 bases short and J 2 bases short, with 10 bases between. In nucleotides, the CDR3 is TGTGCCAGCAGTTTACGTTTAGGGACCAAAAACATTCAGTACTTC. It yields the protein CASSLRLGTKNIQYF.

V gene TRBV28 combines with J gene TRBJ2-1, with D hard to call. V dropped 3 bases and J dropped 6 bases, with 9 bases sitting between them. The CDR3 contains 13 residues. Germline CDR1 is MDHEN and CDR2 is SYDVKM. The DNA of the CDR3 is TGTGCCAGCAGTTTTCGACTCGGCAATGAGCAGTTCTTC. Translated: CASSFRLGNEQFF.

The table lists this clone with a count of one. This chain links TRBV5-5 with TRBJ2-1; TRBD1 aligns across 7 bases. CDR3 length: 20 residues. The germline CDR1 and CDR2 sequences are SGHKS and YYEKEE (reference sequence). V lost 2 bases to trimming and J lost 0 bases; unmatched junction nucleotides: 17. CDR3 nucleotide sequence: TGTGCCAGCAGCTTTACTCCCTCAAGGATGACAGGGAGCTCCTACAATGAGCAGTTCTTC. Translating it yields CASSFTPSRMTGSSYNEQFF.

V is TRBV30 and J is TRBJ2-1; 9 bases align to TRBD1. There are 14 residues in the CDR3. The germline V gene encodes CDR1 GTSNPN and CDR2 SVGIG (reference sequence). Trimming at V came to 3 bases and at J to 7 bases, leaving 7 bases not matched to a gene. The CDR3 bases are TGTGCCTGGAGCGCCGGGACAGGGAGGAATGAGCAGTTCTTC. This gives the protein CAWSAGTGRNEQFF.

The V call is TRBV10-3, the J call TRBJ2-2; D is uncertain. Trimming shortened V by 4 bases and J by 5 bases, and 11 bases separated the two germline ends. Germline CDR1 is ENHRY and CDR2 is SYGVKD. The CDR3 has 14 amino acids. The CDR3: CAISGYLGTGELFF. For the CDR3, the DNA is TGTGCCATCAGTGGCTACTTAGGGACCGGGGAGCTGTTTTTT.

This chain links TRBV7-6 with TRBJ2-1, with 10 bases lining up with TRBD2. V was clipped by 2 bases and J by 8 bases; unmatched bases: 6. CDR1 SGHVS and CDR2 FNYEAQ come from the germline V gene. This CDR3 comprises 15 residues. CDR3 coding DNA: TGTGCCAGCAGCTTAATCGGACTAGCGGTCGATGAGCAGTTCTTC. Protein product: CASSLIGLAVDEQFF.

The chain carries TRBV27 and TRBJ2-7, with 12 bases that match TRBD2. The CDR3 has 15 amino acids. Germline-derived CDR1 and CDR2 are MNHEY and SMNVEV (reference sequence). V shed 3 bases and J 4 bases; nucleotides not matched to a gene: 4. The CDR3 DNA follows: TGTGCCAGCAGTTTCGGGACTAGCGGGCCATACGAGCAGTACTTC. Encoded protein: CASSFGTSGPYEQYF.

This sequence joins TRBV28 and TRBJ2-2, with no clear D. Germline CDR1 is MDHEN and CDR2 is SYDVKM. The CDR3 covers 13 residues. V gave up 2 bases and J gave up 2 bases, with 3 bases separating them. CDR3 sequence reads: CASSLDNTGELFF. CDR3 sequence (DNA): TGTGCCAGCAGTTTAGACAACACCGGGGAGCTGTTTTTT.

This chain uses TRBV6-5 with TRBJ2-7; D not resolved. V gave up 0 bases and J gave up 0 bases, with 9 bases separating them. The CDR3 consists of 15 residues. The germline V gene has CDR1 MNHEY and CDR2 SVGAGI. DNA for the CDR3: TGTGCCAGCAGTTACTCGAATGGGAACTCCTACGAGCAGTACTTC. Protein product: CASSYSNGNSYEQYF.

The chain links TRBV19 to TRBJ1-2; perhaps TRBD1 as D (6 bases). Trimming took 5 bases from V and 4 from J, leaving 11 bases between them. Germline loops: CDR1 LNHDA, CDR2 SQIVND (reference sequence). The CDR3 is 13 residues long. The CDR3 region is CASSVGGLYGYTF. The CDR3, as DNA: TGTGCCAGTAGTGTGGGGGGCCTCTATGGCTACACCTTC.

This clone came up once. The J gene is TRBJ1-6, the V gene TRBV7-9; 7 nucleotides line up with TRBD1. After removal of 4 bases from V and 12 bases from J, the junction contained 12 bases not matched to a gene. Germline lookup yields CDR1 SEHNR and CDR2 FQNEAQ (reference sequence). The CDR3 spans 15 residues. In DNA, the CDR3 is TGTGCCAGCAGCTCGTACCGGGACAGCGGCCTACCCCTCCACTTT. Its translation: CASSSYRDSGLPLHF.

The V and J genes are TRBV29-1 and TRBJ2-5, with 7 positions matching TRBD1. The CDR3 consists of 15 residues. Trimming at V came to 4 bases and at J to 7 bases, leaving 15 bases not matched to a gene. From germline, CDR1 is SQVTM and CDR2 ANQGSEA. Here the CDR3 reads CSVVPFGTAPWTQYF. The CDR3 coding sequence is TGCAGCGTTGTTCCCTTCGGGACAGCCCCTTGGACCCAGTACTTC.

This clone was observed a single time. The CDR3 region is CASTPGPGTDTQYF. CDR3 nucleotides: TGTGCCAGCACCCCCGGACCTGGAACAGATACGCAGTATTTT. This chain joins TRBV28 and TRBJ2-3, with D uncertain. This CDR3 region has 14 residues. Trimming removed 7 bases from V and 3 bases from J, with 14 bases in between. Germline V gene lookup returns CDR1 MDHEN and CDR2 SYDVKM. Based on the CDR3 plus reference TRBV28 and TRBJ2-3, the full variable domain is DVKVTQSSRYLVKRTGEKVFLECVQDMDHENMFWYRQDPGLGLRLIYFSYDVKMKEKGDIPEGYSVSREKKERFSLILESASTNQTSMYLCASTPGPGTDTQYFGPGTRLTVL.

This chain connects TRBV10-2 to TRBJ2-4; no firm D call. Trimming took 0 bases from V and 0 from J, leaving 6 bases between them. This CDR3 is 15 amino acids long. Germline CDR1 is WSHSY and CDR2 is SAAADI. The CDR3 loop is CASSESALAKNIQYF. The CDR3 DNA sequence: TGCGCCAGCAGTGAGTCAGCGCTAGCCAAAAACATTCAGTACTTC.

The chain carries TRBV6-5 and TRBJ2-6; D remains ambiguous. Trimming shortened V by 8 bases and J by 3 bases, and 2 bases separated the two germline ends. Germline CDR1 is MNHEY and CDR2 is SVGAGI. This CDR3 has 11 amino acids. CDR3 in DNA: TGTGCCAGCCGTGGGGCCAACGTCCTGACTTTC. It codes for CASRGANVLTF.

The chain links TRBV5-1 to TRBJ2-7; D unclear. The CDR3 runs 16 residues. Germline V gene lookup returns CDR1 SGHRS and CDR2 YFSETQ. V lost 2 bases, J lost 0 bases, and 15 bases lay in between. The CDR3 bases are TGCGCCAGCAGCTTAGTCGCGCTGGATAGCTCCTACGAGCAGTACTTC. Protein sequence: CASSLVALDSSYEQYF.

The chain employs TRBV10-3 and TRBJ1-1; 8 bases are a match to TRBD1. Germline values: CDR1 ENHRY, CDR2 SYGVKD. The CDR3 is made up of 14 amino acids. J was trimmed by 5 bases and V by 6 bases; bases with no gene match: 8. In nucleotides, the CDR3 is TGTGCCATCAGCAGGACAGGGAGCGGGACTGAAGCTTTCTTT. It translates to CAISRTGSGTEAFF.

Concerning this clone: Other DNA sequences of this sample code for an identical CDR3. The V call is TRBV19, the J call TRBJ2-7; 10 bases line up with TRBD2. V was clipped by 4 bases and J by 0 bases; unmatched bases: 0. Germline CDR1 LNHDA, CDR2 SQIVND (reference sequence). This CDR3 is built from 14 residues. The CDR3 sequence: CASSRLAGSYEQYF. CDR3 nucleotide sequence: TGTGCCAGTAGTAGACTAGCGGGCTCCTACGAGCAGTACTTC.

CDR3 nucleotide sequence: TGTGCCACCCTACCTAGCGGGAGGACAGATACGCAGTATTTT. This gives the protein CATLPSGRTDTQYF. The chain couples TRBV6-1 to TRBJ2-3, with 11 bases aligning to TRBD2. V was pared by 10 bases and J by 3 bases, with 6 bases of the junction left unmatched. This CDR3 has 14 amino acids. Germline CDR1 is MNHNS and CDR2 is SASEGT.

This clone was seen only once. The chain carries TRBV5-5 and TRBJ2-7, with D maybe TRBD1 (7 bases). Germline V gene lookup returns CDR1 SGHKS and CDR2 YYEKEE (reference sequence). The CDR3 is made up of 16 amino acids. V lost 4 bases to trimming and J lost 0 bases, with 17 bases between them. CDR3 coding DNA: TGTGCCAGCAGCCCGAAGGGCGGGACAGTCTCCTACGAGCAGTACTTC. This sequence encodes CASSPKGGTVSYEQYF.

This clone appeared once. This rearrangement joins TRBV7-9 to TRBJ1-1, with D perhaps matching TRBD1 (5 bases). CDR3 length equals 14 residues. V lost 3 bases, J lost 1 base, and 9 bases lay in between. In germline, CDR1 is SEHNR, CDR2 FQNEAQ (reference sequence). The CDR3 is CASSFRGPNTEAFF. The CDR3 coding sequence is TGTGCCAGCAGCTTTCGGGGACCGAACACTGAAGCTTTCTTT.

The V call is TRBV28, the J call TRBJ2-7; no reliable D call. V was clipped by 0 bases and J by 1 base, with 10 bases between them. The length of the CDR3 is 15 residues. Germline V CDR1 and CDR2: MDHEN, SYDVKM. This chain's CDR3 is CASSLWGSPSYEQYF. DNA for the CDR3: TGTGCCAGCAGTTTATGGGGGTCTCCTTCCTACGAGCAGTACTTC.

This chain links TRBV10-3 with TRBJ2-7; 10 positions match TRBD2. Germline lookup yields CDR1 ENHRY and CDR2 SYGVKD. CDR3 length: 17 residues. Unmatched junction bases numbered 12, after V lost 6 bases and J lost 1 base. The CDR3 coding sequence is TGTGCCATCAGAGAGGGCACTGGGACTAGCGTATCCTACGAGCAGTACTTC. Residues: CAIREGTGTSVSYEQYF.